This record concerns one T cell receptor (beta chain) sequence. This clonotype has only a few counts. Its antigen has not been determined. Per-nucleotide qualities are absent, and no much larger clonotype sits a single base away. The library was produced with RT-PCR. Sequencing was carried out with a NextSeq 550. Through fastp at Q25 and MiXCR, TCRdb rebuilt clones from the public reads, retaining in-frame beta chains. Each record represents a unique CDR3 protein, reported with the most common genes and DNA among its rows. The sample table records 900,000 to 1,000,000 distinct CDR3 sequences; about a sixth of these occur just once. The top ten clonotypes cover under 6.5% of the sample. The CDR3 has 16 amino acids, counting the end cysteine and phenylalanine. Of all the DNA, just the CDR3 is kept, 48 bases in frame from base 1. Taken from the germline V gene, the CDR1 and CDR2 loops are SGHTA and FQGNSA. After removal of 5 bases from V and 0 bases from J, the junction retains 2 bases not matched to a gene.

The sample originates from a study of patients and donors after allogeneic stem cell transplantation (dated by TCRdb to 2020 to 2022). Material for sequencing was blood, either unsorted or a sorted T cell fraction (not recorded which). The receptor was derived from a human donor who was either an allogeneic HSCT recipient or a stem cell or donor lymphocyte infusion donor (not recorded which). It is not recorded whose cells these are; they may come from a transplant donor. The chain uses TRBV7-2 and TRBJ1-6, and 9 junction bases match TRBD1. The bases read TGTGCCAGCAGCATGACAGGGGGCTCCTATAATTCACCCCTCCACTTT. Its protein product is CASSMTGGSYNSPLHF.